This TCR beta chain appears in the sequencing data of a study of T cell repertoires in cytomegalovirus infection. Study context: The public TCR beta signatures pointed to both CMV infection and matching HLA type.

Using its own MiXCR run on the reads, TCRdb lists one record per CDR3 protein. Among a few hundred thousand distinct CDR3 sequences listed, around 18% were seen once. Study conclusions and caveats: CMV-specific TCR beta clonotypes restricted by HLA-C were the ones dominating the ex vivo response. CMV carriers having the relevant HLA were flagged by cumulative public TCR beta family frequency.

This clonotype was seen only a few times. Its antigen is not identified. The receptor comes from a human donor in good health (CMV status not recorded). Some clones in this sample may be carry-over from other donors' samples. Sequencing was carried out using PBMCs.

The DNA for the CDR3 is TGTGCCAGCAGCCCCCGAGACGTAATGGGCACAGATACGCAGTATTTT. It encodes CASSPRDVMGTDTQYF. The rearrangement uses TRBV7-9 and TRBJ2-3; no definite D call. The CDR3 totals 16 residues. The germline gives CDR1 SEHNR, CDR2 FQNEAQ (reference sequence). Trimming removed 5 bases at V and 1 base at J, with 16 bases between.